This T cell receptor (beta chain) was sequenced in a study of T-cell reconstitution after alpha-beta-depleted transplantation in children. The authors prepared the TCRbeta library with unique molecular identifiers. MiXCR, applied by TCRdb to the PCR reads, yields one record per CDR3 protein. The sample includes 640,000 or so distinct CDR3 sequences, approximately 16% of them seen just once. There are 18 residues in the CDR3. Per the germline V gene, CDR1 is DFQATT and CDR2 is SNEGSKA (reference sequence). With V trimmed by 0 bases and J by 5 bases, 11 bases remained unmatched. The chain combines TRBV20-1 with TRBJ2-2; TRBD2 agrees at 11 bases. Here the sequenced sample was PBMCs from the stem cell graft donor, taken from the stem cell graft. The origin of this receptor is a human donor who donated a stem cell graft to a child with acute myeloid leukemia. The CDR3 here is CSARDSTPLAGVTGELFF. CDR3 sequence (DNA): TGCAGTGCTAGAGATTCAACCCCACTAGCGGGGGTAACCGGGGAGCTGTTTTTT.